This T cell receptor beta chain emerged from a study of blood T cell repertoires in COVID-19. The repertoire was sequenced with immunoSEQ multiplex PCR; TCRdb's copy has only in-frame clones and lacks some. Of roughly 200,000 clones detected, approximately 82% appear once; the ten largest clones hold 8.5% to 10%. Trimming took 8 bases from V and 1 from J, leaving 16 bases between them. CDR1 and CDR2 from the germline V gene are MDHEN and SYDVKM. The CDR3 loop spans 15 amino acids. The specimen sequenced was peripheral blood. This receptor was identified in a man aged 40-49 years with active or convalescent COVID-19. V is TRBV28 and J is TRBJ2-3, with D possibly matching TRBD2 (5 bases). CDR3 sequence reads: CASQPSGIGTDTQYF. The CDR3 DNA follows: TGTGCCAGCCAGCCCTCGGGGATCGGCACAGATACGCAGTATTTT.